Here is one T cell receptor beta chain with its context. Trimming shortened V by 3 bases and J by 5 bases, and 10 bases separated the two germline ends. The V gene's germline CDR1 is ENHRY and CDR2 SYGVKD. This CDR3 has 13 amino acids. Per the original methods: For nucleated cells, counts were estimated from reference gene primer amplification. Measured with immunoSEQ multiplex PCR; TCRdb has only the in-frame clones, and not every one. V and J calls and clone size are copied from that table; D and trimming were computed from the DNA. The sample carries 85,000 to 120,000 clones, 70% to 90% recorded once. This entry belongs to a study of blood T cell repertoires in COVID-19. Looking at the study overall: From the United States, Italy and Spain came samples of acute and convalescent COVID-19.

The chain recombines TRBV10-3 with TRBJ1-1; tentatively, D is TRBD1 (6 bases). Sequencing was carried out using peripheral blood. The source of this sequence is a man aged 40-55 years with active or convalescent COVID-19. The CDR3: CAISDRTVTEAFF. The CDR3 coding sequence is TGTGCCATCAGTGACCGGACAGTAACTGAAGCTTTCTTT.